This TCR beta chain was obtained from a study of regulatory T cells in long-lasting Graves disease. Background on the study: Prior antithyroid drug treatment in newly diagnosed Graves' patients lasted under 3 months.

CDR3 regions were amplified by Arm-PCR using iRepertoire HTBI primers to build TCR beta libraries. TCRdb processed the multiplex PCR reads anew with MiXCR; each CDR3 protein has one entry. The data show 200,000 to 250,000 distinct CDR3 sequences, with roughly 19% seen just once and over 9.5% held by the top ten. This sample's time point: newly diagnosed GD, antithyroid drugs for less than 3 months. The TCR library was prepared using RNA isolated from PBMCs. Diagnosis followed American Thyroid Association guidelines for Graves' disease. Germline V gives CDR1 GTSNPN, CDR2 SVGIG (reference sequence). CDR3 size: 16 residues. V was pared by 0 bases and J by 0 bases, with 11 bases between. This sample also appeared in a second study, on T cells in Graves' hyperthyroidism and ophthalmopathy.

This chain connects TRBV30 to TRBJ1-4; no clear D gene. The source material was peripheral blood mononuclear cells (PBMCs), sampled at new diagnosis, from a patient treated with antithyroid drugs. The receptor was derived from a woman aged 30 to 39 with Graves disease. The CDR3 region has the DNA TGTGCCTGGAGTGTGGGGTCGGTGGCAACTAATGAAAAACTGTTTTTT. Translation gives CAWSVGSVATNEKLFF.